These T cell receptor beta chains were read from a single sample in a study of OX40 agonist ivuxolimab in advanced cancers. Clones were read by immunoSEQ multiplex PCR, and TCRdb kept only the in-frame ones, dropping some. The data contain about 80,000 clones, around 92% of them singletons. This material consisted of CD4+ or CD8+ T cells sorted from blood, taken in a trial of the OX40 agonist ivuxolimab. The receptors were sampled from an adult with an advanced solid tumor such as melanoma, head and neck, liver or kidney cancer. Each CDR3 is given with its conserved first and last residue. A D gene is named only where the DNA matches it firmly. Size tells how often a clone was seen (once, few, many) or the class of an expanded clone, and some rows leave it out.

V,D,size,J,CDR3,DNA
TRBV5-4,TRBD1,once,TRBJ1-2,CASSWVTGDYGYTF,TGTGCCAGCAGCTGGGTGACAGGGGACTATGGCTACACCTTC
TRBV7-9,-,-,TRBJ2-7,CASSSVGDEQYF,TGTGCCAGCAGCTCGGTGGGCGACGAGCAGTACTTC
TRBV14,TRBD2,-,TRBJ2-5,CASSQDSYSGAIWETQYF,TGTGCCAGCAGCCAAGATTCGTATAGCGGGGCCATCTGGGAGACCCAGTACTTC
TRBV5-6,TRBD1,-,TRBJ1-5,CASSLGQGSNQPQHF,TGTGCCAGCAGCTTGGGACAGGGATCCAATCAGCCCCAGCATTTT
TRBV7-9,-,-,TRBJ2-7,CASSTREDTVLEYF,TGTGCCAGCAGCACGAGGGAAGATACTGTCTTGGAGTACTTC
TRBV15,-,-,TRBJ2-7,CATSRDLGYPPDEQYF,TGTGCCACCAGCAGAGACCTGGGCTACCCCCCGGACGAGCAGTACTTC
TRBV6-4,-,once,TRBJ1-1,CASSDGGGVGTEAFF,TGTGCCAGCAGTGACGGGGGGGGCGTGGGCACTGAAGCTTTCTTT
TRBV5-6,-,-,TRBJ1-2,CASSATGTPNYGYTF,TGTGCCAGCAGCGCGACCGGGACACCCAACTATGGCTACACCTTC
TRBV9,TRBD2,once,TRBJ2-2,CASTPSGLAGTGELFF,TGTGCCAGCACTCCCTCTGGACTAGCGGGGACCGGGGAGCTGTTTTTT
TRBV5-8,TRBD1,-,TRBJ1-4,CASSTASGQGLEKLFF,TGTGCCAGCAGCACCGCATCGGGACAGGGCCTTGAAAAACTGTTTTTT
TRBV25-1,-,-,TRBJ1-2,CASSDRSGTRFYGYTF,TGTGCCAGCAGTGATCGGTCGGGGACCAGGTTCTATGGCTACACCTTC
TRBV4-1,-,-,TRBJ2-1,CASSHFAGQGEQFF,TGCGCCAGCAGCCATTTTGCCGGGCAGGGCGAGCAGTTCTTC
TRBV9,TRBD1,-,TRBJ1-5,CASSVDGTDNQPQHF,TGTGCCAGCAGCGTAGATGGGACAGATAATCAGCCCCAGCATTTT
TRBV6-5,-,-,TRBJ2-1,CASSYHPATPYNEQFF,TGTGCCAGCAGTTACCACCCGGCCACACCGTACAATGAGCAGTTCTTC
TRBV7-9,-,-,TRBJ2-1,CASSPEGIRNDYNEQFF,TGTGCCAGCAGCCCAGAGGGGATCCGGAATGACTACAATGAGCAGTTCTTC
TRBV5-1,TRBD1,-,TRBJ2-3,CASSLGTGPTDTQYF,TGCGCCAGCAGCTTGGGGACAGGGCCCACAGATACGCAGTATTTT
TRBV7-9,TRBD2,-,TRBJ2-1,CASSSSTSGGPSSYNEQFF,TGTGCCAGCAGCTCCTCGACTAGCGGGGGGCCCAGCTCCTACAATGAGCAGTTCTTC
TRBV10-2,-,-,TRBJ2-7,CASIGTVSYEQYF,TGCGCCAGCATCGGGACCGTATCCTACGAGCAGTACTTC
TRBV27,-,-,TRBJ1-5,CASSLQGYSNQPQHF,TGTGCCAGCAGTTTGCAGGGATATAGCAATCAGCCCCAGCATTTT
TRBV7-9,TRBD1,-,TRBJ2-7,CASSSEGQGIYEQYF,TGTGCCAGCAGCTCAGAGGGACAGGGGATCTACGAGCAGTACTTC
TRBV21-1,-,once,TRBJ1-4,CAIPTWTGGRTNEKLFF,TGTGCCATCCCTACCTGGACAGGGGGCAGAACTAATGAAAAACTGTTTTTT
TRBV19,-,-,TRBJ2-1,CASSIRVNEQFF,TGTGCCAGTAGTATTAGGGTAAATGAGCAGTTCTTC
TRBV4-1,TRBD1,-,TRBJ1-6,CASSQFGTGTYNSPLHF,TGCGCCAGCAGCCAATTCGGGACAGGGACATATAATTCACCCCTCCACTTT
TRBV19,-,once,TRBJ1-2,CASTTEGYGYTF,TGTGCCAGTACCACAGAGGGCTATGGCTACACCTTC
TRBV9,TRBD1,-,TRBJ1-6,CASSAGTGANSPLHF,TGTGCCAGCAGTGCCGGGACAGGGGCTAATTCACCCCTCCACTTT
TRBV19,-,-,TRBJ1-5,CASSIHGLGGGYQPQHF,TGTGCCAGTAGTATTCACGGTCTTGGGGGAGGGTACCAGCCCCAGCATTTT
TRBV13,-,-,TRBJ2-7,CASSPWGSSYEQYF,TGTGCCAGCAGCCCGTGGGGGAGCTCCTACGAGCAGTACTTC
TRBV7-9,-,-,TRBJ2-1,CASSHIPENEQFF,TGTGCCAGCAGCCATATCCCTGAGAATGAGCAGTTCTTC
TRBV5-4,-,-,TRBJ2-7,CASSLEVGGYEQYF,TGTGCCAGCAGCTTGGAGGTGGGGGGATACGAGCAGTACTTC
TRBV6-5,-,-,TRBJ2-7,CASSAPPEQYF,TGTGCCAGCAGTGCCCCCCCCGAGCAGTACTTC
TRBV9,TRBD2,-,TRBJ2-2,CASSGPGTRAGELFF,TGTGCCAGCAGCGGTCCCGGGACTAGGGCCGGGGAGCTGTTTTTT
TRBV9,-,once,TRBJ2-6,CASSEGQGANVLTF,TGTGCCAGCAGCGAAGGACAGGGGGCCAACGTCCTGACTTTC
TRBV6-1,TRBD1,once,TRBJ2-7,CASTTTGEAYEQYF,TGTGCCAGCACCACGACAGGGGAGGCCTACGAGCAGTACTTC
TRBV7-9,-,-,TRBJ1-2,CASSYIPASGQGNYGYTF,TGTGCCAGCAGCTACATCCCCGCCTCGGGGCAGGGGAACTATGGCTACACCTTC